This T cell receptor beta chain originates from a study of graft-versus-host responses after intestinal transplantation. Study as a whole: Every recipient had anti-thymocyte globulin induction and around three years of tacrolimus plus steroids.

Assay used: immunoSEQ multiplex PCR; TCRdb lists only in-frame clones, some missing. This table holds 35,000 to 45,000 clones, 85% to 95% found once. The germline V gene has CDR1 SGHKS and CDR2 YYEKEE (reference sequence). This CDR3 has 12 residues. V was shortened by 0 bases and J by 7 bases, with 8 bases between the two germline ends. The TCR was taken from a human patient who received an intestinal transplant, so some T cells may come from the graft donor. The J gene is TRBJ2-7, the V gene TRBV5-5; D might be TRBD1 or TRBD2, each matching 6 bases. The sequencing used PBMCs, collected 734 days after intestinal transplantation. For the CDR3, the DNA is TGTGCCAGCAGCTTGGAGGGGGGTGAGCAGTACTTC. This gives the protein CASSLEGGEQYF.